The 10 T cell receptor beta chains below come from one sample, sequenced in a study of shared clonotypes between healthy human individuals. Measured with immunoSEQ multiplex PCR; TCRdb has only the in-frame clones, and not every one. The repertoire holds millions of clones, with 93% as singletons. Sequencing was done on a sample of naive CD4+ T cells from PBMCs. Subset: CD45RA+ positively selected. Every receptor here comes from a man between 18 and 35 years old in good health. Some clones in this sample may be carry-over from other donors' samples.

The gene calls are TRBV28 and TRBJ2-2; D is uncertain. This CDR3 has 13 amino acids. Germline CDR1 MDHEN, CDR2 SYDVKM. V was trimmed by 3 bases and J by 4 bases, leaving 6 bases between them. The CDR3 protein is CASSFIVTGELFF. As DNA, the CDR3 is TGTGCCAGCAGTTTCATAGTCACCGGGGAGCTGTTTTTT.

The chain joins TRBV5-1 to TRBJ2-2; D uncertain. CDR1 is SGHRS and CDR2 is YFSETQ in the germline V gene. The germline V and J ends were trimmed by 0 bases and 1 base, with 4 bases remaining between them. The CDR3 covers 14 residues. The CDR3 nucleotides read TGCGCCAGCAGCTTGGCAGAGAACACCGGGGAGCTGTTTTTT. Its protein is CASSLAENTGELFF.

The rearrangement joins TRBV9 to TRBJ1-2; possibly TRBD1 for D (6 bases). CDR1 is SGDLS, CDR2 YYNGEE, per germline. This CDR3 is 15 amino acids long. Trimming shortened V by 0 bases and J by 7 bases, and 16 bases separated the two germline ends. CDR3 sequence (DNA): TGTGCCAGCAGCGTAGGCGGCGGGGGGGCGGTTGGCTACACCTTC. Its translation: CASSVGGGGAVGYTF.

This chain joins TRBV11-2 and TRBJ1-6, with D perhaps TRBD1 (5 bases). V dropped 8 bases and J dropped 9 bases, with 14 bases sitting between them. The CDR3 covers 13 residues. Per germline, CDR1 SGHAT and CDR2 FQNNGV. CDR3 nucleotide sequence: TGTGCCAGCTGTGGGGGTAGGGGTTCACCCCTCCACTTT. This translates into CASCGGRGSPLHF.

The chain has TRBV19 and TRBJ2-2; D is unclear. In germline, CDR1 is LNHDA, CDR2 SQIVND (reference sequence). The V and J ends lost 4 bases and 6 bases respectively, with 9 bases between them. This CDR3 comprises 13 residues. The CDR3 loop is CASSTVAPGELFF. CDR3 nucleotides: TGTGCCAGTAGTACTGTAGCTCCCGGGGAGCTGTTTTTT.

V gene TRBV5-1 combines with J gene TRBJ2-2; no clear D. This CDR3 is built from 16 residues. V gave up 4 bases and J gave up 1 base, with 14 bases separating them. Germline values: CDR1 SGHRS, CDR2 YFSETQ. In DNA, the CDR3 is TGCGCCAGCAGCCCCGAGAGCACCAAGAACACCGGGGAGCTGTTTTTT. Protein: CASSPESTKNTGELFF.

The gene calls are TRBV7-9 and TRBJ2-1; 10 nucleotides line up with TRBD2. Germline CDR1 is SEHNR and CDR2 is FQNEAQ (reference sequence). The J segment lost 1 base and the V segment lost 2 bases, leaving 8 bases of the junction unmatched. The CDR3 runs to 18 residues. CDR3 nucleotide sequence: TGTGCCAGCAGCTTACGTTCTGCTAGCGGGAGTTCCTACAATGAGCAGTTCTTC. This sequence encodes CASSLRSASGSSYNEQFF.

The chain carries TRBV6-1 and TRBJ2-1, with a weak D call TRBD2 (6 bases). V lost 8 bases and J lost 2, with 13 bases in between. The germline V gene encodes CDR1 MNHNS and CDR2 SASEGT. The CDR3 extends over 14 amino acids. The CDR3: CASVRVAAYNEQFF. CDR3 DNA sequence: TGTGCCAGCGTGAGGGTAGCGGCCTACAATGAGCAGTTCTTC.

DNA of the CDR3: TGTGCCAGCAGTCCGCAAACAGGGACCCCGAATGGCTACACCTTC. It yields the protein CASSPQTGTPNGYTF. The gene calls are TRBV28 and TRBJ1-2, with a possible D match to TRBD1 (6 bases). V shed 5 bases and J shed 6 bases, with 19 bases lying between them. The CDR3 length is 15 residues. The germline V gene has CDR1 MDHEN and CDR2 SYDVKM.

The chain has TRBV18 and TRBJ2-7; D is tentatively TRBD1 or TRBD2 (5 bases each). Germline CDR1 and CDR2: KGHSH and LQKENI. The CDR3 is made up of 15 amino acids. V lost 2 bases and J lost 2, with 13 bases in between. The CDR3 spells CASSPGTRGTYEQYF. CDR3 in DNA: TGTGCCAGCTCACCAGGGACGAGGGGCACCTACGAGCAGTACTTC.